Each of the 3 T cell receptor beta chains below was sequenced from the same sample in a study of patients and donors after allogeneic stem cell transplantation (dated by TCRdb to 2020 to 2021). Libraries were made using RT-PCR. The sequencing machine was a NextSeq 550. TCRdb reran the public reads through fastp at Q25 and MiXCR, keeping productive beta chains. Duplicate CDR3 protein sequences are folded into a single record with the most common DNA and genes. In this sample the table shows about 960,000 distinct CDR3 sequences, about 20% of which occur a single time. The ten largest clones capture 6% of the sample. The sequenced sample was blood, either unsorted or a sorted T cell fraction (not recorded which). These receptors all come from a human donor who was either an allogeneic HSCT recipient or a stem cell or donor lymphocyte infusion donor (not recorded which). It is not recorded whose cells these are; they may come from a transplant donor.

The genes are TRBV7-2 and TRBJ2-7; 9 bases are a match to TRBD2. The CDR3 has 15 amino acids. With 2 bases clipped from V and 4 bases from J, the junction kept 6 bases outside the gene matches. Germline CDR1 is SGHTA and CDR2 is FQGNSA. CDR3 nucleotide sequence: TGTGCCAGCAGCTTAACGGCGACTAGCGGATACGAGCAGTACTTC. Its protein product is CASSLTATSGYEQYF.

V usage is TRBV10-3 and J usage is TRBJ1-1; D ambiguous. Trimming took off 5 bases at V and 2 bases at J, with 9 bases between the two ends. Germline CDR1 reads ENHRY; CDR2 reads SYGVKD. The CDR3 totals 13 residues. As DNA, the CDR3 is TGTGCCATCAGTCCCCTGGGTAACACTGAAGCTTTCTTT. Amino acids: CAISPLGNTEAFF.

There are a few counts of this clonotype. CDR3 bases: TGCGCCAGCAGCCAAGATACAGGGGGCTTCTACGAGCAGTACTTC. Translating gives CASSQDTGGFYEQYF. The genes are TRBV4-1 and TRBJ2-7; 9 nucleotides line up with TRBD1. Losses at the gene ends were 0 bases for V and 3 bases for J; bases not matched to a gene: 3. CDR3 length: 15 residues. Germline V gives CDR1 MGHRA, CDR2 YSYEKL.